This entry lists 9 T cell receptor beta chains sequenced from one sample in a study of blood T cell repertoires in COVID-19. The repertoire was sequenced with immunoSEQ multiplex PCR; TCRdb's copy has only in-frame clones and lacks some. The sample consists of hundreds of thousands of clones, 70% to 90% of them appearing once. The source material was PBMCs or T cells enriched from blood (not recorded which). Receptors originate from a woman aged 60 to 75 who had recovered from COVID-19.

This chain links TRBV3-1 (or the pseudogene TRBV3-2) with TRBJ2-1; D is perhaps TRBD2 (6 bases). This CDR3 contains 15 residues. Germline V gene data show CDR1 as LGHDT and CDR2 as YNNKEL (reference sequence). Trimming left V 4 bases short and J 6 bases short, with 16 bases between. In nucleotides, the CDR3 is TGTGCCAGCAGCCTCAGGGACTTCGACCTCAATGAGCAGTTCTTC. Translating gives CASSLRDFDLNEQFF.

This clone was seen more than once but under ten times. This chain uses TRBV6-2 or TRBV6-3 with TRBJ1-6; TRBD1 might be the D (6 bases). CDR1 is MNHEY and CDR2 is SVGEGT in the germline V gene. CDR3 length: 15 amino acids. V was shortened by 0 bases and J by 6 bases, with 9 bases between the two germline ends. CDR3 coding DNA: TGTGCCAGCAGTTACTCTTGGGGGCGTAATTCACCCCTCCACTTT. Translation gives CASSYSWGRNSPLHF.

This rearrangement joins TRBV5-5 to TRBJ1-5; 7 bases are shared with TRBD1. CDR1 and CDR2 (germline): SGHKS, YYEKEE (reference sequence). V gave up 4 bases and J gave up 6 bases; unmatched junction bases: 7. This CDR3 contains 14 residues. CDR3 in amino acids: CASSLTGDSQPQHF. The CDR3 DNA sequence: TGTGCCAGCAGCCTCACAGGGGACAGTCAGCCCCAGCATTTT.

This clone came up a few times. This chain connects TRBV3-1 (or the pseudogene TRBV3-2) to TRBJ2-2, with 11 bases that match TRBD2. The length of the CDR3 is 15 residues. Per germline, CDR1 LGHDT and CDR2 YNNKEL (reference sequence). Trimming cost V 4 bases and J 6 bases; bases outside gene matches: 4. CDR3 sequence (DNA): TGTGCCAGCAGCCCGCTAGCGGGGGGAGCCGGGGAGCTGTTTTTT. Encoded protein: CASSPLAGGAGELFF.

Only one count was recorded for this clone. This chain links TRBV7-8 with TRBJ1-5; maybe TRBD1 (6 bases). Germline V lookup: CDR1 SGHVS, CDR2 FQNEAQ. V was shortened by 5 bases and J by 0 bases, with 17 bases between the two germline ends. The CDR3 is 17 amino acids. CDR3 residues: CASSRRLGAYSNQPQHF. CDR3 sequence (DNA): TGTGCCAGCAGCCGGAGGTTGGGGGCTTATAGCAATCAGCCCCAGCATTTT.

The chain combines TRBV7-2 with TRBJ2-3; 9 positions agree with TRBD2. CDR1 is SGHTA, CDR2 FQGNSA, per germline. V lost 1 base, J lost 4 bases, and 3 bases stayed unmatched. The CDR3 is made up of 15 amino acids. The CDR3 DNA is TGTGCCAGCAGCTTAGGCGGGGGGGCTGCAGATACGCAGTATTTT. It codes for CASSLGGGAADTQYF.

The chain employs TRBV7-9 and TRBJ1-2; 7 bases map to TRBD1. The J segment lost 4 bases and the V segment lost 5 bases, leaving 7 bases of the junction unmatched. The germline gives CDR1 SEHNR, CDR2 FQNEAQ (reference sequence). This CDR3 comprises 14 residues. In DNA, the CDR3 is TGTGCCAGCAGCCACCGGGACAGTGTCTATGGCTACACCTTC. Encoded protein: CASSHRDSVYGYTF.

This chain joins TRBV5-6 and TRBJ1-6, with 10 bases fitting TRBD1. Germline V gene data show CDR1 as SGHDT and CDR2 as YYEEEE. With V trimmed by 3 bases and J by 6 bases, 3 bases remained unmatched. This CDR3 contains 15 residues. CDR3 DNA: TGTGCCAGCAGCTGGGACAGGGGCGGTAATTCACCCCTCCACTTT. Residues: CASSWDRGGNSPLHF.

The chain uses TRBV9 and TRBJ1-1; D is possibly TRBD1 (5 bases). In germline, CDR1 is SGDLS, CDR2 YYNGEE. The CDR3 extends over 15 amino acids. Trimming removed 0 bases from V and 2 bases from J, with 11 bases in between. Here the CDR3 reads CASSVDRGGNTEAFF. CDR3 sequence (DNA): TGTGCCAGCAGCGTAGATCGGGGGGGTAACACTGAAGCTTTCTTT.